The TCR beta chain described here comes from a study of T cell responses to AZD1222 COVID-19 vaccine. The table came from immunoSEQ multiplex PCR; TCRdb's copy has only in-frame clones and leaves some out. The sample includes some 49,000 clones, about 90% of them seen just once. The table lists this clone with a count of one. The sample was peripheral blood, taken 28 days after the second AZD1222 dose. The receptor's source is an adult who received the AZD1222 COVID-19 vaccine.

The chain's CDR3 is CASSLVTAGSYEQYF. In nucleotides, the CDR3 is TGTGCCAGCAGTTTAGTTACAGCCGGATCCTACGAGCAGTACTTC. The V and J genes are TRBV27 and TRBJ2-7; no definite D call. This CDR3 comprises 15 residues. Germline V lookup: CDR1 MNHEY, CDR2 SMNVEV (reference sequence). The germline V and J ends were trimmed by 2 bases and 1 base, with 12 bases remaining between them.